One sample yielded the 5 T cell receptor beta chains listed below, sequenced in a study of CD4 T cells in lung cancer. PBMCs were cultured approximately 13 days with mutant 27-mer peptides, then restimulated with peptide-pulsed autologous B cells. The sorted cells were live T cells secreting IFNgamma after restimulation with peptide-pulsed B cells. Sorted cells were expanded at limiting dilution, 3 or 10 per well, for about 14 to 22 days. Produced via immunoSEQ multiplex PCR; TCRdb's table is partial and in-frame only. The sample holds around 35 clones. These receptors' antigens are unknown. The sequenced sample was a CD4+ T cell line or clone grown in culture. Receptor source: a human donor with non-small cell lung cancer. Some clones in this sample may be carry-over from other donors' samples.

The rearrangement uses TRBV28 and TRBJ2-3; 10 bases map to TRBD1. The germline V gene has CDR1 MDHEN and CDR2 SYDVKM. The CDR3 length is 19 residues. Germline trimming cut 2 bases from V and 0 bases from J; bases unmatched to any gene: 11. The CDR3 region is CASSLIWRGQGPSTDTQYF. The DNA of the CDR3 is TGTGCCAGCAGTTTAATCTGGCGGGGACAGGGGCCTAGCACAGATACGCAGTATTTT.

The chain couples TRBV28 to TRBJ1-2, with D perhaps matching TRBD1 (6 bases). The CDR3 has 15 amino acids. The V end was cut by 1 base, the J end by 3 bases, with 12 bases between. The V gene's germline CDR1 is MDHEN and CDR2 SYDVKM. CDR3: CASSLFKGGDYGYTF. DNA of the CDR3: TGTGCCAGCAGTTTATTTAAGGGGGGGGACTATGGCTACACCTTC.

The chain carries TRBV5-1 and TRBJ2-3; a weak D match, TRBD2 (5 bases). V was trimmed by 6 bases and J by 3 bases, leaving 11 bases between them. Per germline, CDR1 SGHRS and CDR2 YFSETQ. The CDR3 covers 13 residues. CDR3 in DNA: TGCGCCAGCAAAAGGGAGTTAACAGATACGCAGTATTTT. Its translation: CASKRELTDTQYF.

This clone was recorded a few times. The chain combines TRBV18 with TRBJ2-7; 7 bases line up with TRBD1. This CDR3 is 14 amino acids long. V gave up 8 bases and J gave up 1 base; unmatched junction bases: 8. Per germline, CDR1 KGHSH and CDR2 LQKENI. The CDR3 nucleotides read TGTGCCAGCACAGACCGACAGGGTTCCTACGAGCAGTACTTC. Its protein is CASTDRQGSYEQYF.

This clone appeared a few times. CDR3 nucleotides: TGTGCCAGCAGCCAACAGGGCGAGGCCACTGAAGCTTTCTTT. Residues: CASSQQGEATEAFF. The J gene is TRBJ1-1, the V gene TRBV7-2, with D possibly being TRBD1 (6 bases). Trimming pared 5 bases from V and 4 bases from J, leaving 14 bases between. Germline CDR1 and CDR2: SGHTA and FQGNSA. This CDR3 spans 14 amino acids. The full variable domain, completed using reference TRBV7-2 and TRBJ1-1, is GAGVSQSPSNKVTEKGKDVELRCDPISGHTALYWYRQSLGQGLEFLIYFQGNSAPDKSGLPSDRFSAERTGGSVSTLTIQRTQQEDSAVYLCASSQQGEATEAFFGQGTRLTVV.